The 27 T cell receptor beta chains below were found in one sample sequenced in a study of CD8 T cells in ankylosing spondylitis. Study results and limitations: Fewer than ten highly homologous variants made up a TCR beta motif that seemed to typify ankylosing spondylitis blood.

TCRdb ran MiXCR on the 5' RACE reads and lists one entry per CDR3 protein. The sample has approximately 500,000 distinct CDR3 sequences, roughly 13% seen once. Antigen specificity for these receptors is unknown. Material for sequencing was blood, either unsorted or a sorted T cell fraction (not recorded which). The receptor set was obtained from a male donor with ankylosing spondylitis.

The chain links TRBV20-1 to TRBJ1-1, with D uncertain. Germline V CDR1 and CDR2: DFQATT, SNEGSKA (reference sequence). CDR3 length: 10 residues. V lost 6 bases, J lost 1 base, and 3 bases lay in between. In DNA, the CDR3 is TGCAGTGCGGCGAACACTGAAGCTTTCTTT. As protein: CSAANTEAFF.

This clonotype has a count of ten or more. The CDR3 DNA reads TGTGCCAGCAGTCTCGGGACAGGGGGTACCGGGACCCAGTACTTC. Amino acids: CASSLGTGGTGTQYF. The chain uses TRBV12-3 or TRBV12-4 and TRBJ2-5, with 11 positions matching TRBD1. There are 15 residues in the CDR3. V was clipped by 5 bases and J by 7 bases; unmatched bases: 9.

This clonotype was observed a single time. The gene calls are TRBV7-8 and TRBJ2-1; TRBD2 aligns across 13 bases. The V and J ends lost 5 bases and 2 bases, in that order; junction bases with no gene match: 6. Per the germline V gene, CDR1 is SGHVS and CDR2 is FQNEAQ. The CDR3 is 17 amino acids. The CDR3 bases are TGTGCCAGCAGCCCCGGGACTAGCGGGACGACCTACAATGAGCAGTTCTTC. It codes for CASSPGTSGTTYNEQFF.

This clonotype was observed a handful of times. This chain connects TRBV11-2 to TRBJ2-7, with 7 bases lining up with TRBD2. This CDR3 is built from 14 residues. Trimming removed 3 bases from V and 5 bases from J; junction bases left unmatched: 7. From germline, CDR1 is SGHAT and CDR2 FQNNGV. The CDR3 sequence: CASSFWRESNEQYF. The CDR3 DNA follows: TGTGCCAGCAGCTTCTGGCGGGAGTCCAACGAGCAGTACTTC. The full variable domain, its missing parts supplied by reference TRBV11-2 and TRBJ2-7, is EAGVAQSPRYKIIEKRQSVAFWCNPISGHATLYWYQQILGQGPKLLIQFQNNGVVDDSQLPKDRFSAERLKGVDSTLKIQPAKLEDSAVYLCASSFWRESNEQYFGPGTRLTVT.

This clonotype was counted only a few times. The V call is TRBV11-2, the J call TRBJ2-3, with D maybe TRBD2 (6 bases). V shed 4 bases and J shed 1 base, with 21 bases lying between them. This CDR3 region has 18 residues. Germline lookup yields CDR1 SGHAT and CDR2 FQNNGV. The CDR3 loop is CASSSSPQAGRRTDTQYF. The CDR3 nucleotides read TGTGCCAGCAGCTCGAGTCCCCAGGCGGGGCGGCGCACAGATACGCAGTATTTT.

Only a few counts were recorded for this clonotype. The rearrangement joins TRBV28 to TRBJ2-4, with 12 bases fitting TRBD1. CDR3 length equals 16 residues. Germline assignment: CDR1 MDHEN and CDR2 SYDVKM. J gave up 8 bases and V 5 bases, and 10 bases lay outside the gene matches. The CDR3 DNA sequence: TGTGCCAGCAGTCCCTCGGGACAGGGGGCTGTTGACATTCAGTACTTC. Protein product: CASSPSGQGAVDIQYF.

This clonotype was recorded many times. This chain uses TRBV12-3 or TRBV12-4 with TRBJ2-1; TRBD2 matches at 11 bases. The V and J ends lost 6 bases and 6 bases, in that order; junction bases with no gene match: 7. This CDR3 region has 15 residues. The CDR3 region is CASRTSGISPNEQFF. The CDR3 region has the DNA TGTGCCAGCAGGACTAGCGGGATAAGCCCCAATGAGCAGTTCTTC.

A few counts support this clonotype. V and J are TRBV20-1 and TRBJ2-1; 14 bases are a match to TRBD2. Germline V lookup: CDR1 DFQATT, CDR2 SNEGSKA (reference sequence). V dropped 6 bases and J dropped 10; count of bases not matched to a gene: 5. The CDR3 runs to 13 residues. CDR3 protein: CSASGLAGAEQFF. The CDR3 region has the DNA TGCAGTGCCTCGGGACTAGCGGGAGCAGAGCAGTTCTTC.

V is TRBV20-1 and J is TRBJ2-6; no definite D call. This CDR3 contains 15 residues. V lost 0 bases to trimming and J lost 0 bases, with 6 bases between them. Germline lookup yields CDR1 DFQATT and CDR2 SNEGSKA (reference sequence). CDR3 coding DNA: TGCAGTGCTAGAGAAGGGTACTCTGGGGCCAACGTCCTGACTTTC. Translating gives CSAREGYSGANVLTF.

The sample holds many counts of this clonotype. This rearrangement joins TRBV11-3 to TRBJ2-3, with TRBD2 matching over 13 bases. The CDR3 loop spans 16 amino acids. Germline assignment: CDR1 SGHNT and CDR2 YENEEA. V gave up 5 bases and J gave up 6 bases; unmatched junction bases: 8. The CDR3, as DNA: TGTGCCAGCAGCCGGACTAGCGGGAGAGGGCTGGATACGCAGTATTTT. Translating gives CASSRTSGRGLDTQYF.

The J gene is TRBJ2-1, the V gene TRBV20-1; 10 bases are a match to TRBD1. The V gene's germline CDR1 is DFQATT and CDR2 SNEGSKA (reference sequence). This CDR3 region has 14 residues. The V and J ends lost 4 bases and 8 bases, in that order; junction bases with no gene match: 8. The CDR3 region is CSATMDRGFDEQFF. CDR3 in DNA: TGCAGTGCTACCATGGACAGGGGGTTCGATGAGCAGTTCTTC.

The rearrangement joins TRBV12-3 or TRBV12-4 to TRBJ1-2, with a tentative D call TRBD1 (6 bases). The CDR3 contains 14 residues. Between the trimmed V and J ends, which lost 2 bases and 4 bases, there was a span of 11 bases. CDR3 sequence: CASSLSTGIYGYTF. CDR3 nucleotide sequence: TGTGCCAGCAGTTTATCCACAGGGATCTATGGCTACACCTTC.

CDR3 sequence: CASAKTETDTQYF. In DNA form, the CDR3 reads TGTGCCAGCGCCAAAACCGAAACAGATACGCAGTATTTT. The chain has TRBV7-8 and TRBJ2-3; no reliable D call. This CDR3 contains 13 residues. V lost 8 bases and J 3 bases, leaving 12 bases between the germline ends. From germline, CDR1 is SGHVS and CDR2 FQNEAQ.

The chain joins TRBV14 to TRBJ2-2; D is unclear. The CDR3 sequence is 14 residues long. Trimming took off 1 base at V and 2 bases at J, with 5 bases between the two ends. Germline CDR1 reads SGHDN; CDR2 reads FVKESK. The CDR3 loop reads CASSQGYNTGELFF. CDR3 nucleotides: TGTGCCAGCAGCCAAGGGTATAACACCGGGGAGCTGTTTTTT.

The V and J genes are TRBV11-2 and TRBJ2-5; TRBD2 matches 7 bases. This CDR3 spans 14 amino acids. With 4 bases clipped from V and 4 bases from J, the junction kept 6 bases outside the gene matches. Germline V lookup: CDR1 SGHAT, CDR2 FQNNGV. The CDR3 nucleotides are TGTGCCAGCAGCTGGGAGGGGCTTGGAGAGACCCAGTACTTC. Amino acids: CASSWEGLGETQYF.

The chain recombines TRBV2 with TRBJ1-6; 7 bases fit TRBD1. Losses at the gene ends were 5 bases for V and 10 bases for J; bases not matched to a gene: 11. This CDR3 spans 15 amino acids. Germline loops: CDR1 SNHLY, CDR2 FYNNEI. CDR3 in DNA: TGTGCCAGCAGTTACCACAGGGGAGACGCGTCACCCCTCCACTTT. Its protein is CASSYHRGDASPLHF.

The rearrangement links TRBV5-6 to TRBJ2-3; D is unresolved. V was trimmed by 0 bases and J by 2 bases, leaving 4 bases between them. Germline CDR1 and CDR2: SGHDT and YYEEEE. The CDR3 loop spans 13 amino acids. CDR3 amino acids: CASSLDNTDTQYF. DNA for the CDR3: TGTGCCAGCAGCTTGGACAACACAGATACGCAGTATTTT. The full variable domain, its missing parts supplied by reference TRBV5-6 and TRBJ2-3, is DAGVTQSPTHLIKTRGQQVTLRCSPKSGHDTVSWYQQALGQGPQFIFQYYEEEERQRGNFPDRFSGHQFPNYSSELNVNALLLGDSALYLCASSLDNTDTQYFGPGTRLTVL.

This clonotype was picked up a small number of times. This chain links TRBV12-3 or TRBV12-4 with TRBJ2-4; D may be TRBD1 (5 bases). The CDR3 is made up of 16 amino acids. Trimming removed 2 bases from V and 0 bases from J, with 11 bases in between. The CDR3: CASSLKQVLAKNIQYF. CDR3 DNA sequence: TGTGCCAGCAGTTTAAAACAGGTCCTAGCCAAAAACATTCAGTACTTC.

This clonotype was recorded a few times. The chain uses TRBV19 and TRBJ1-5; unclear D gene. This CDR3 has 12 residues. The V and J ends lost 6 bases and 5 bases respectively, with 8 bases between them. Per the germline V gene, CDR1 is LNHDA and CDR2 is SQIVND (reference sequence). The CDR3 is CASRATDQPQHF. The DNA of the CDR3 is TGTGCCAGTAGAGCTACTGATCAGCCCCAGCATTTT.

The genes are TRBV9 and TRBJ2-1; TRBD2 agrees at 7 bases. After removal of 0 bases from V and 0 bases from J, the junction contained 6 bases not matched to a gene. This CDR3 has 17 amino acids. Germline loops: CDR1 SGDLS, CDR2 YYNGEE. DNA of the CDR3: TGTGCCAGCAGCGTAGATTCGGGAGGTCTCTCCTACAATGAGCAGTTCTTC. Amino acids: CASSVDSGGLSYNEQFF.

V and J are TRBV7-2 and TRBJ1-6; unclear D gene. V lost 7 bases and J lost 0, with 16 bases in between. CDR1 and CDR2 (germline): SGHTA, FQGNSA. The CDR3 is 17 amino acids. In DNA form, the CDR3 reads TGTGCCAGCAACGACGGGGTGATGAGCTCCTATAATTCACCCCTCCACTTT. Its protein product is CASNDGVMSSYNSPLHF.

In its sample, this clonotype was seen a few times. This chain uses TRBV29-1 with TRBJ2-3; no definite D call. Deletions cut 5 bases from V and 5 bases from J, with 14 bases between. The CDR3 is 13 residues long. CDR1 and CDR2 (germline): SQVTM, ANQGSEA. The CDR3 nucleotides are TGCAGCGTTCAACTCTCCTTAGGAGATACGCAGTATTTT. Amino acid sequence: CSVQLSLGDTQYF.

This chain links TRBV29-1 with TRBJ1-3; D gene ambiguous. The CDR3 length is 12 residues. The germline V and J ends were trimmed by 3 bases and 3 bases, with 6 bases remaining between them. Germline V CDR1 and CDR2: SQVTM, ANQGSEA. CDR3 DNA sequence: TGCAGCGTTGAGGAAGTTGGAAACACCATATATTTT. It codes for CSVEEVGNTIYF. Drawing the rest from reference TRBV29-1 and TRBJ1-3, the complete variable domain is SAVISQKPSRDICQRGTSLTIQCQVDSQVTMMFWYRQQPGQSLTLIATANQGSEATYESGFVIDKFPISRPNLTFSTLTVSNMSPEDSSIYLCSVEEVGNTIYFGEGSWLTVV.

In its sample, this clonotype was seen many times. V and J are TRBV25-1 and TRBJ2-1; TRBD1 matches at 10 bases. The germline CDR1 and CDR2 sequences are MGHDK and SYGVNS. The CDR3 sequence is 15 residues long. V shed 0 bases, J shed 7 bases, and the junction held 3 bases outside the gene matches. CDR3 DNA sequence: TGTGCCAGCAGTGAATACGGGACAGGGGTAAATGAGCAGTTCTTC. As protein: CASSEYGTGVNEQFF.

J is TRBJ1-2 and V is TRBV20-1; D possibly corresponds to TRBD1 (5 bases). V was pared by 7 bases and J by 7 bases, with 13 bases between. Germline V gene sequence: CDR1 DFQATT, CDR2 SNEGSKA (reference sequence). This CDR3 has 11 residues. Written as DNA, the CDR3 is TGCAGTGTCCGATCGGGACGTGGCTACACCTTC. Translation: CSVRSGRGYTF.

The chain combines TRBV24-1 with TRBJ2-1; 8 nucleotides line up with TRBD1. The V and J ends lost 4 bases and 2 bases, in that order; junction bases with no gene match: 6. Per germline, CDR1 KGHDR and CDR2 SFDVKD. This CDR3 has 16 residues. The CDR3 loop is CATSDHDRGTYNEQFF. Here the CDR3 DNA reads TGTGCCACCAGTGACCATGACAGGGGAACCTACAATGAGCAGTTCTTC.

The V and J genes are TRBV21-1 and TRBJ2-1. TRBV21-1 is a pseudogene. This CDR3 comprises 16 residues. This CDR3 reads CASSLSQVQLLNEQFF. CDR3 sequence (DNA): TGTGCCAGCAGTCTAAGCCAGGTACAGCTTCTCAATGAGCAGTTCTTC.